This TCR beta chain derives from a study of cytomegalovirus exposure and HLA in healthy donors (dated by TCRdb to 2016 to 2017). General notes on the study: An earlier analysis of under 600 of the donors reported approximately 290 Gb of sequence data and approximately 110 million unique TCR beta sequences from roughly 200 million T cells. A later genetic analysis used genome-wide SNP genotypes for about three fifths of the 666 donors, treating that subset as a discovery cohort. To predict cytomegalovirus infection status, the study brought together high-throughput TCR immunosequencing, statistical association of individual TCRs with disease status, and machine learning. An early release covering 550 to 650 HLA-typed donors comprised about 320 gigabases of sequencing data and around 86 million unique TCR sequences. Along with the approximately 650-subject first cohort, a separate validation cohort of roughly 110 different subjects was used. On average, around 240,000 unique TCR beta nucleotide sequences were sequenced per donor among roughly 430 genotyped donors of the cohort, with about 17% of those sequences being non-productive. The study profiled the T cell repertoires of about 720 subjects by immunosequencing and related them to cytomegalovirus serostatus. Alongside the repertoire data, information on donor age, sex, ethnicity and CMV serostatus was compiled. Of the 350 to 450 genotyped donors, 81% were placed in the genetic ancestry cluster associated with self-reported Caucasian donors. All discovery cohort repertoires had been generated on a single sequencing platform. Typing coverage differed by locus: A, B, C, DRB1 and DQB1 were typed in about 620-640 donors, DQA1 in 500 to 550, DPA1 in some 570, and DPB1 in approximately 450. Rather than drawing on any new phenotypic data, the later analysis identified candidate immune exposures from TCR beta sequences and the way those sequences occurred across donors. A later analysis re-analyzed previously published TCR beta repertoires from about 730 donors and added high-resolution HLA genotyping to study TCR occurrence patterns. An earlier analysis of several hundred of the donors used high-throughput TCR beta sequencing to judge whether each TCR beta V gene segment behaved as functional or pseudogenic. HLA typing included class I and class II loci at four-digit resolution. A handful of DR-DQ haplotypes were treated as single units for association and clustering because of strong linkage in the cohort. The study aimed to test whether signatures of past pathogen exposure could be identified by cataloging public T cell receptors.

As for this clone: Its antigen target is currently unknown. Base qualities are not recorded, but no much larger clone differs from it by a single base.

The investigation overall reported the following: An earlier analysis of approximately 530 of the donors showed that most TCR beta V segments appeared in productive rearrangements either about 87% or about 30% of the time, which broadly matched IMGT annotations. In a later genetic analysis, a missense DCLRE1C variant was associated with V-gene and J-gene trimming of TCR beta chains, and the association was replicated in an independent cohort. The study gave a list of 150 to 200 TCR beta chains associated with cytomegalovirus. According to a later analysis, TCR association rates differed among HLA loci, with DRB1 alleles showing the most associated TCRs and HLA-C alleles showing the fewest. At a false discovery rate of 0.05, a later analysis linked 16,000 or so TCR beta sequences to specific HLA alleles. In both the original and validation cohorts, the classifier was reported to diagnose cytomegalovirus status with high specificity and sensitivity. Compared with equally common non-associated chains, HLA-associated TCR beta chains in a later analysis were more clonally expanded and had lower generation probabilities. According to the authors, the approach could potentially be generalized to other disease states and immunological phenotypes. A cluster of highly shared sequence variants was judged likely to represent a technical artifact of the sequencing pipeline. Assigning TCR associations to individual alleles was difficult when HLA alleles, especially DR and DQ, strongly co-occurred. Compared with the 666-donor mean, donors in an Asian-associated ancestry cluster had fewer N-insertions in productive TCRs, according to a later genetic analysis. Linkage disequilibrium might explain the correlated functional status among segregating V segments, but an unknown experimental factor could not be ruled out. A later analysis reported that several top co-occurrence clusters appeared linked to parvovirus B19, influenza, CMV and Epstein-Barr virus. In a later analysis, most CMV-associated TCR beta chains were found to appear HLA-restricted, with HLA associations seemingly driven largely by CMV exposure. A further reported finding was that TCR beta sequences accurately predicted the HLA-A and HLA-B alleles for most subjects in the first cohort. CMV serostatus was the only immune exposure information available for the cohort. Some IMGT-functional V segments, including TRBV6-2 and TRBV6-3, could not be told apart with the 87-base-pair reads, so those segments were excluded. Most TCR sequences were observed very rarely across donors, whereas some public TCRs were present in many individuals. Because HLA typing was missing for some donors at each locus, association tests included only the typed subset. Roughly uniform sequencing depth across donors was assumed in presence/absence analyses, although this assumption may not hold. A few of the identified cytomegalovirus-associated TCR beta chains were confirmed in vitro to be specific for cytomegalovirus antigens. Because counts were too low, 15 to 20 rarely observed V segments, including chromosome 9 orphons, were left out of the earlier analysis of 500 to 750 of the donors. This cohort had only TCR beta chains sequenced, and the lack of alpha or paired-chain data limited which features could be detected.

V sheds 4 bases and J sheds 6 bases, leaving 18 bases between their ends. Measured from the cysteine to the phenylalanine, the CDR3 is 15 residues long. This entry keeps only the CDR3 DNA: 45 bases, framed from base 1. CDR1 and CDR2 are drawn from the germline V gene (reference sequence): MNHNY, SVGAGI. The library was obtained by the immunoSEQ multiplex PCR assay. The multiplex PCR relied on a mix of 60 forward primers for TCR Vbeta segments and 13 reverse primers for TCR Jbeta segments. The CDR3 region of rearranged TCR beta genes was amplified from genomic DNA by a multiplex PCR assay. The amplified TCR beta libraries were sequenced on the Illumina HiSeq System as 87-base-pair reads. In the original analysis: Across the roughly 640 repertoires, a later analysis counted 60 million to 90 million unique TCR beta chains, 9.5 million to 13 million of which were shared by at least two donors. To remove PCR and sequencing errors, raw reads were error-corrected and collapsed into unique sequences using a nearest-neighbor algorithm that merged closely related sequences. Alignment of CDR3 sequences to IMGT reference sequences was used to assign V, D and J gene segments. Each retained sequence needed at least a six-nucleotide match to both a V gene segment and a J gene segment. Rearrangements were classified as productive when the CDR3 lacked stop codons and remained in frame with V and J, and all other rearrangements were classified as non-productive. CDR3 was defined by IMGT convention, running from the second conserved V-encoded cysteine to the conserved J-encoded phenylalanine. In an earlier analysis of just under 600 of the donors, sequences lacking an unambiguous match to a single V gene segment were excluded. An earlier analysis of several hundred of the donors classified V segments as functional when productive rearrangements were above 56.7% and as segregating when the standard deviation between donors was above 5%. To diagnose cytomegalovirus status from the catalog of TCR beta chain sequences, a statistical classification framework was built. A later analysis assigned V and J genes by comparing TCR nucleotide sequences with IMGT/GENE-DB human TR gene sequences. The TCRdist pipeline was used in a later analysis to assign CDR3 sequences and most-parsimonious VDJ recombination scenarios. In a later analysis, every TCR beta chain was defined by the combination of its CDR3 amino acid sequence and its V-gene family, and reads without a unique V-gene family were dropped. To address suspected cross-contamination and a sequencing artifact, a later analysis removed roughly 640 highly shared, low-generation-probability nucleotide sequences. A later analysis calculated a clonal expansion index for each public chain from normalized within-repertoire ranks of inferred template counts. In a later analysis, generation probabilities were computed using a VDJ recombination model fitted to out-of-frame rearrangements, and the results were checked against IGoR. In a later analysis, hypergeometric tests were used to score TCR-TCR, TCR-HLA and TCR-CMV co-occurrence, with a repertoire-size bias correction applied to TCR pairs. To estimate false discovery rates, a later analysis permuted the HLA or CMV assignments 20 times. In a later analysis, co-occurring TCRs were grouped using DBSCAN, with TCRdist sequence similarity added in when clustering inside HLA-allele-positive subsets. Co-occurrence clustering excluded repertoires with fewer than 30,000 or more than 120,000 public chains, plus five with anomalous nucleotide sharing. TCRdb stores this immuneACCESS table with in-frame sequences only. Part of the clones is absent; in the studies checked, under half of the shortfall reflects unresolved V genes, and no reason is known for the rest. V and J calls and clone size are given by that table; D and trimming were obtained from the DNA. This sample gives 150,000 to 200,000 clones in total; around 79% of them show up just once. The biggest ten clones account for about 0.93% of the sample.

The cohort comprised more than 550 healthy bone marrow donors. At the time of sampling, all cohort members were nominally healthy, though unrecorded immune exposures were likely present. The donor tested CMV seropositive, placing the donor among the roughly 270 seropositive members of the cohort. Each donor provided a peripheral blood sample, and peripheral blood mononuclear cells were used for TCR beta sequencing. The Qiagen DNeasy Blood Extraction Kit was used to extract genomic DNA from the blood cell samples. This receptor was identified in a woman in her forties or fifties in good health and CMV-seropositive. Sequences were obtained from PBMCs. Here the chain combines TRBV6-6 and TRBJ1-1, with a tentative D gene TRBD1 over 6 matching bases. In nucleotides, the sequence is TGTGCCAGCAGTTCCCGACAGGTTGGCCCATCTGAAGCTTTCTTT. Translated, it reads CASSSRQVGPSEAFF.